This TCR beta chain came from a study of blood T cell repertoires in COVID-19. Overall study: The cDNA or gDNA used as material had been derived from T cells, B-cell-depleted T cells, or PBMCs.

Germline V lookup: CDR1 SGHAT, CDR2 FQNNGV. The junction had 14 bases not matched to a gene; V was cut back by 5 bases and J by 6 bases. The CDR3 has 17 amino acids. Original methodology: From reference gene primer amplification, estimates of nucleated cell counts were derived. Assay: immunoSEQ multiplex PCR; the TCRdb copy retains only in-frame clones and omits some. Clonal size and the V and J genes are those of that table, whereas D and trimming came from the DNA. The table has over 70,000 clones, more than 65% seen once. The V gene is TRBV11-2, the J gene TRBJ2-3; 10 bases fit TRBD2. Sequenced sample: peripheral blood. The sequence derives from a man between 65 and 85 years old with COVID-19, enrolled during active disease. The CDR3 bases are TGTGCCAGCAGCAACGATTTTCTAGCGGGAGATCCCGATACGCAGTATTTT. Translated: CASSNDFLAGDPDTQYF.